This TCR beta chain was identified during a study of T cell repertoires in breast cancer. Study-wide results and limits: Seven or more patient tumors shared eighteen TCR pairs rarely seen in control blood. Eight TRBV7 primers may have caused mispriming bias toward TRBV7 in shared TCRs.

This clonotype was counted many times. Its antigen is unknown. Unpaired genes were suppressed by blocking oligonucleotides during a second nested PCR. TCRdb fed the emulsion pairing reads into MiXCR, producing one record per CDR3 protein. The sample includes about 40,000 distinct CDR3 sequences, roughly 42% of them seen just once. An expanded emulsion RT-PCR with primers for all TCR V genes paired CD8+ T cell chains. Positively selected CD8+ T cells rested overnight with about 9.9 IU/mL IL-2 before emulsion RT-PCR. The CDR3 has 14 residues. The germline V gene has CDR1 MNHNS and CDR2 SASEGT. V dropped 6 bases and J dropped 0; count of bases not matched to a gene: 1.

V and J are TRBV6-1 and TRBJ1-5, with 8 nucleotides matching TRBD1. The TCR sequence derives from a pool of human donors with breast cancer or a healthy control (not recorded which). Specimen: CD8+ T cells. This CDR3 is CASRDRGSNQPQHF. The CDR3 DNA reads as TGTGCCAGCAGAGACAGGGGTAGCAATCAGCCCCAGCATTTT.